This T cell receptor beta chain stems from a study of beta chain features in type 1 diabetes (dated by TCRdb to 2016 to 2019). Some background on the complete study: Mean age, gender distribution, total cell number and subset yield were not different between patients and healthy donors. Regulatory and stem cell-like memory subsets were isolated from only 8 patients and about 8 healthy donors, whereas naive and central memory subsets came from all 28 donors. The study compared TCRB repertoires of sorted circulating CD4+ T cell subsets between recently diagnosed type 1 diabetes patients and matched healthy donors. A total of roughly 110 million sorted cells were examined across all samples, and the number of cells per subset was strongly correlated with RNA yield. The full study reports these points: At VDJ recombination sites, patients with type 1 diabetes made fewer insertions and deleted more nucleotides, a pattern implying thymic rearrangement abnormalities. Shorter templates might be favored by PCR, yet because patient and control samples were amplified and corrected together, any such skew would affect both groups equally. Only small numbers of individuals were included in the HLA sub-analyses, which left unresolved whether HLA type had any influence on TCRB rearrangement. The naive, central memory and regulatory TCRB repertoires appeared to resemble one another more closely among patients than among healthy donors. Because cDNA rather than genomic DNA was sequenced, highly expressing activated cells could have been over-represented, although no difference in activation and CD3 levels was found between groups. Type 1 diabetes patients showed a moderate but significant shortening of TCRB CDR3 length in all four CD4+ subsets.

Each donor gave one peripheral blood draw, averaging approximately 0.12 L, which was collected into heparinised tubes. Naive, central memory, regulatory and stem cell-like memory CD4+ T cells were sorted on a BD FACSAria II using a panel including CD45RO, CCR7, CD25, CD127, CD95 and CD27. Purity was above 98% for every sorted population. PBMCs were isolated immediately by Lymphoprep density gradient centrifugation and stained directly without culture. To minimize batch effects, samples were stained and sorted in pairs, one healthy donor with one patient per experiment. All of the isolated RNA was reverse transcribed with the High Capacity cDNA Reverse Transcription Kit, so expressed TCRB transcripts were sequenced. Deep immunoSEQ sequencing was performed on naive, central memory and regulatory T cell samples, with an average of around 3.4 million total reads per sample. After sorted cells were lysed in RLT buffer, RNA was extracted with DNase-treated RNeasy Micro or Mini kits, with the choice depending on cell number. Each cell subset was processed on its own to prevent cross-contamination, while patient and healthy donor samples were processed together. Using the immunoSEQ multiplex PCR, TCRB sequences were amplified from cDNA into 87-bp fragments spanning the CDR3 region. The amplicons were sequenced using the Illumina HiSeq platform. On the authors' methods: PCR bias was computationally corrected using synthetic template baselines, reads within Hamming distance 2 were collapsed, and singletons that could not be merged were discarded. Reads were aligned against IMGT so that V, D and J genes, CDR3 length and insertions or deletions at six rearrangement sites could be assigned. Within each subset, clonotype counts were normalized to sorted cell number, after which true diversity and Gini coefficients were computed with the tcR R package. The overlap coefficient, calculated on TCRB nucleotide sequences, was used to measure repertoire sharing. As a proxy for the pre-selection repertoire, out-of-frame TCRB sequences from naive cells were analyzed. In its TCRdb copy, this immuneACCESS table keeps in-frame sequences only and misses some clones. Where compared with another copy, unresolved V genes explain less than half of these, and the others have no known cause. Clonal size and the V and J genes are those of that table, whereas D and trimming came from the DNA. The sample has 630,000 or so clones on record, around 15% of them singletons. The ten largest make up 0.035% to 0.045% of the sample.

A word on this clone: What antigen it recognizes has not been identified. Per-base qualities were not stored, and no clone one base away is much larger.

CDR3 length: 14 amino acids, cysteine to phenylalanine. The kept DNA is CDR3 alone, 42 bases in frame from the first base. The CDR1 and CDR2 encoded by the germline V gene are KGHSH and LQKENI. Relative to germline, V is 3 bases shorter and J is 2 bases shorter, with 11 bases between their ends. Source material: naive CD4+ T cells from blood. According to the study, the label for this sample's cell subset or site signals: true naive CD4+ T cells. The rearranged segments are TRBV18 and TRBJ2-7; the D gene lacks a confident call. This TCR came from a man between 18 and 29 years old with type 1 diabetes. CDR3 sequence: CASSPSGEPYEQYF. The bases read TGTGCCAGCTCACCCTCAGGAGAACCCTACGAGCAGTACTTC.